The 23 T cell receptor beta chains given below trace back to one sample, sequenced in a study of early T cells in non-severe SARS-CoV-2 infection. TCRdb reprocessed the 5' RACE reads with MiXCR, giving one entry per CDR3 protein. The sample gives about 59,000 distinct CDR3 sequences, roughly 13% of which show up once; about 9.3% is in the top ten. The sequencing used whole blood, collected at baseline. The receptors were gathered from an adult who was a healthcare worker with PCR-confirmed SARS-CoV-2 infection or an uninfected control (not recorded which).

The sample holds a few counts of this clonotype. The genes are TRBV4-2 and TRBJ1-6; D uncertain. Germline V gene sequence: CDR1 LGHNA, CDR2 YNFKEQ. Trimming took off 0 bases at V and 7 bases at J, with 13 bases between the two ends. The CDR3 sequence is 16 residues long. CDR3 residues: CASSQDELYWNSPLHF. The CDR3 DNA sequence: TGTGCCAGCAGCCAAGATGAATTGTATTGGAATTCACCCCTCCACTTT.

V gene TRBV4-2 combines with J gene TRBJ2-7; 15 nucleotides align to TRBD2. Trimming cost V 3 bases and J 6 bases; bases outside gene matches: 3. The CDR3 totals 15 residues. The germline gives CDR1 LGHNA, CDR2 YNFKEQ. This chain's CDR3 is CASSQVGLAGGEQYF. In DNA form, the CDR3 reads TGTGCCAGCAGCCAGGTGGGACTAGCGGGAGGCGAGCAGTACTTC.

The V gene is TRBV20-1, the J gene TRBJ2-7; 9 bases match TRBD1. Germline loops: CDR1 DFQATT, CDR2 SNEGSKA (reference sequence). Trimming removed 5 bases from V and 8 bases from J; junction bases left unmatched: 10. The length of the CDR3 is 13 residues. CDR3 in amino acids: CSAHPGQGSKQYF. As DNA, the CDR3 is TGCAGTGCTCACCCGGGACAGGGTTCGAAGCAGTACTTC.

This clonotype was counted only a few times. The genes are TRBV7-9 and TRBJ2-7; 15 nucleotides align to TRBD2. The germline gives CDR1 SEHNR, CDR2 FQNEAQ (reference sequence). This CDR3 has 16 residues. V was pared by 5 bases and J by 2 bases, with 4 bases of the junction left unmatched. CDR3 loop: CASSGLAGGTPYEQYF. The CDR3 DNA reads TGTGCCAGCAGCGGACTAGCGGGAGGGACCCCCTACGAGCAGTACTTC.

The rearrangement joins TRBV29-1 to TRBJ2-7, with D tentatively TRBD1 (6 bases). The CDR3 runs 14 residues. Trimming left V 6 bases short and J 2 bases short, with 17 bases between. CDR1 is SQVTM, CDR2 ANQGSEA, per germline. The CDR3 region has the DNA TGCAGCGTGACCACGGACAGCCCACCCTACGAGCAGTACTTC. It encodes CSVTTDSPPYEQYF.

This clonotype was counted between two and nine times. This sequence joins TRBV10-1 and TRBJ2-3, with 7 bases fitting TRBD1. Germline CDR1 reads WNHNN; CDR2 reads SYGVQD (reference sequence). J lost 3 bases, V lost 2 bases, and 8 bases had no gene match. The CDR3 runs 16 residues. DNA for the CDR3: TGCGCCAGCAGTGAGACGGCTTCCAGGGGGACAGATACGCAGTATTTT. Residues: CASSETASRGTDTQYF.

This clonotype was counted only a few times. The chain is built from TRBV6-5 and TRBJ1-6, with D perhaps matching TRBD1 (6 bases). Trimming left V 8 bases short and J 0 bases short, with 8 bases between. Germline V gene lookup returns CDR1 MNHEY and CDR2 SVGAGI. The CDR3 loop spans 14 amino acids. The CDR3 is CASQDSSYNSPLHF. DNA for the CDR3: TGTGCCAGCCAGGACAGCTCCTATAATTCACCCCTCCACTTT.

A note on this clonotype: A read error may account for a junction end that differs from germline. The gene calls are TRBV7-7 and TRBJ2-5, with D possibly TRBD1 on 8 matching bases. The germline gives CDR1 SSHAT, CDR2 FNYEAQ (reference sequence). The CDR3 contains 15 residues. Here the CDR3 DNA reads TGTGCTAGCAGCTTCGGACAGGGAGGGCAAGAGACCCAGTACTTC. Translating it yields CASSFGQGGQETQYF.

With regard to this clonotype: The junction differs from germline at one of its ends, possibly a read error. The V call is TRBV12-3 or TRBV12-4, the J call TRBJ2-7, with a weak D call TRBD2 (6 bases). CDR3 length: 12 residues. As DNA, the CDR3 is TGTACCAGCAGCCTCGGGGGCTACGAGCAGTACTTC. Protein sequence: CTSSLGGYEQYF.

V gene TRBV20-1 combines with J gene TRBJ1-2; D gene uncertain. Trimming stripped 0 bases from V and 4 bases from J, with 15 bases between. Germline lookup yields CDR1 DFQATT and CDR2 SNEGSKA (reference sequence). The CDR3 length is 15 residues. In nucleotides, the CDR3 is TGCAGTGCTAGAGATCAAAAACATCGGACCTATGGCTACACCTTC. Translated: CSARDQKHRTYGYTF.

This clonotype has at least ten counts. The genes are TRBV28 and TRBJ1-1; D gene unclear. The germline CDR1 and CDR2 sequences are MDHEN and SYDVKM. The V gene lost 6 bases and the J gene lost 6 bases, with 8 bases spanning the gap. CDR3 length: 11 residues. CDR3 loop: CASRGRPEAFF. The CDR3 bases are TGTGCCAGCAGAGGACGGCCTGAAGCTTTCTTT. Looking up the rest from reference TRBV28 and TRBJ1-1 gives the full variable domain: DVKVTQSSRYLVKRTGEKVFLECVQDMDHENMFWYRQDPGLGLRLIYFSYDVKMKEKGDIPEGYSVSREKKERFSLILESASTNQTSMYLCASRGRPEAFFGQGTRLTVV.

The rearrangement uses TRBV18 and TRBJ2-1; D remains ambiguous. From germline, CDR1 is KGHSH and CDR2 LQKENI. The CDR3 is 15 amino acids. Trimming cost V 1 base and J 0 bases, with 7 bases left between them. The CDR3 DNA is TGTGCCAGCTCACCACGTTCGAGCTCCTACAATGAGCAGTTCTTC. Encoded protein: CASSPRSSSYNEQFF.

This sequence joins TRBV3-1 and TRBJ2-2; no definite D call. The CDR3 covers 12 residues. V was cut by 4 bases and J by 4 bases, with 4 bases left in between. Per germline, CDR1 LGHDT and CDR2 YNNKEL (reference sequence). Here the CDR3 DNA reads TGTGCCAGCAGCCTCTCCACCGGGGAGCTGTTTTTT. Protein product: CASSLSTGELFF. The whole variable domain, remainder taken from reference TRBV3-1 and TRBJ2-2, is DTAVSQTPKYLVTQMGNDKSIKCEQNLGHDTMYWYKQDSKKFLKIMFSYNNKELIINETVPNRFSPKSPDKAHLNLHINSLELGDSAVYFCASSLSTGELFFGEGSRLTVL.

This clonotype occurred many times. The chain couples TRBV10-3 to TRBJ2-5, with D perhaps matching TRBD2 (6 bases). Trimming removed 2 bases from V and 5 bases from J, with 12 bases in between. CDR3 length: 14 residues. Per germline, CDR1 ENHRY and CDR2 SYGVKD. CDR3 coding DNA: TGTGCCATCAGTGAGAAGACGGGAGCTGAGACCCAGTACTTC. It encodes CAISEKTGAETQYF.

The CDR3 nucleotides read TGTGCCTGGAGTGTATCCAGGGCCGGCTTGTATAATTCACCCCTCCACTTT. It yields the protein CAWSVSRAGLYNSPLHF. The J gene is TRBJ1-6, the V gene TRBV30; possible D gene TRBD1, 5 bases. CDR3 size: 17 residues. The V end was cut by 0 bases, the J end by 4 bases, with 16 bases between. Germline V CDR1 and CDR2: GTSNPN, SVGIG (reference sequence).

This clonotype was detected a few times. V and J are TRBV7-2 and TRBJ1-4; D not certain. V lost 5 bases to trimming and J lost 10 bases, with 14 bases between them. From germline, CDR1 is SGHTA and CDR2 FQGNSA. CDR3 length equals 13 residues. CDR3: CASSPPQSIKLFF. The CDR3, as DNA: TGTGCCAGCAGCCCGCCCCAAAGTATAAAACTGTTTTTT.

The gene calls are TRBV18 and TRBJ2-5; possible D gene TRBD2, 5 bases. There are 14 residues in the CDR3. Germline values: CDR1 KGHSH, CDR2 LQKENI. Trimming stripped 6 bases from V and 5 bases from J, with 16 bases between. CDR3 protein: CASSPSRARETQYF. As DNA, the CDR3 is TGTGCCAGCTCTCCTTCGAGGGCACGGGAGACCCAGTACTTC.

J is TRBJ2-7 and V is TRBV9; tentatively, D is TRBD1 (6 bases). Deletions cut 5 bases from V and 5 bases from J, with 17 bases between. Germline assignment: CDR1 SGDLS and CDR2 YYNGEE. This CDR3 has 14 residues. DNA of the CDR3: TGTGCCAGCAGTCTCAGGGGATATCGGGACGAGCAGTACTTC. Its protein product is CASSLRGYRDEQYF. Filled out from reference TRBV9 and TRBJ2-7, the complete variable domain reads DSGVTQTPKHLITATGQRVTLRCSPRSGDLSVYWYQQSLDQGLQFLIQYYNGEERAKGNILERFSAQQFPDLHSELNLSSLELGDSALYFCASSLRGYRDEQYFGPGTRLTVT.

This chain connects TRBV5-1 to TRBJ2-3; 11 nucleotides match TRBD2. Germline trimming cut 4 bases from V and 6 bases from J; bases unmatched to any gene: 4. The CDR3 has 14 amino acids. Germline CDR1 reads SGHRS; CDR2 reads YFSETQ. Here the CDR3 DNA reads TGCGCCAGCAGCACTAGCGGGGGATGGGATACGCAGTATTTT. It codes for CASSTSGGWDTQYF. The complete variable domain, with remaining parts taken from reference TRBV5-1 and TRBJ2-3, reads KAGVTQTPRYLIKTRGQQVTLSCSPISGHRSVSWYQQTPGQGLQFLFEYFSETQRNKGNFPGRFSGRQFSNSRSEMNVSTLELGDSALYLCASSTSGGWDTQYFGPGTRLTVL.

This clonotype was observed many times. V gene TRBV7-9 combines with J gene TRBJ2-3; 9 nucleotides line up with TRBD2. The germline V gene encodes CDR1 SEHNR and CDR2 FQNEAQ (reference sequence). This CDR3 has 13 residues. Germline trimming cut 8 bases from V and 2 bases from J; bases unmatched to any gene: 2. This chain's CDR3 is CASWTSDTDTQYF. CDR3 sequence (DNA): TGTGCCAGCTGGACTAGCGACACAGATACGCAGTATTTT. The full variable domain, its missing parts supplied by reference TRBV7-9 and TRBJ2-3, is DTGVSQNPRHKITKRGQNVTFRCDPISEHNRLYWYRQTLGQGPEFLTYFQNEAQLEKSRLLSDRFSAERPKGSFSTLEIQRTEQGDSAMYLCASWTSDTDTQYFGPGTRLTVL.

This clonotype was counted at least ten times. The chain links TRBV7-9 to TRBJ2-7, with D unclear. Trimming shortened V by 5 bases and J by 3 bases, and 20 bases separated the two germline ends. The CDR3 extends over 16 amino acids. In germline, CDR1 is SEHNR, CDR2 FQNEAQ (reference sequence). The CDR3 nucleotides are TGTGCCAGCAGCCCAGCAACCAGAATAAATAACTACGAGCAGTACTTC. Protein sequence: CASSPATRINNYEQYF. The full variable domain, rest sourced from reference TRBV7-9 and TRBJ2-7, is DTGVSQNPRHKITKRGQNVTFRCDPISEHNRLYWYRQTLGQGPEFLTYFQNEAQLEKSRLLSDRFSAERPKGSFSTLEIQRTEQGDSAMYLCASSPATRINNYEQYFGPGTRLTVT.

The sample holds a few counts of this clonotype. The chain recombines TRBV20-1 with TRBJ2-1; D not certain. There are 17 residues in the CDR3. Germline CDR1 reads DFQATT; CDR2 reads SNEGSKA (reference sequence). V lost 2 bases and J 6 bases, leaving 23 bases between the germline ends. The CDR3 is CSARSLKELWFSNEQFF. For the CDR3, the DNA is TGCAGTGCTAGATCCCTCAAGGAGCTATGGTTTAGCAATGAGCAGTTCTTC.

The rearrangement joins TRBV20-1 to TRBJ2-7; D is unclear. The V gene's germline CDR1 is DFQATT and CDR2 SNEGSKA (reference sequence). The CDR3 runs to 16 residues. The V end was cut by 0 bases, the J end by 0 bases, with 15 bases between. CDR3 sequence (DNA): TGCAGTGCTAGAGAACCCCCGCCGTTGGGCTCCTACGAGCAGTACTTC. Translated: CSAREPPPLGSYEQYF.